This T cell receptor (beta chain) comes out of a study of shared clonotypes between healthy human individuals. Study-wide results and caveats: The represented genetic and exposure-history diversity was limited by the small number of donors. Unshared clonotypes carried lower generation probabilities than those common to all four donors.

Regarding this clone: Its antigen is still unknown.

The repertoire was sequenced with immunoSEQ multiplex PCR; TCRdb's copy has only in-frame clones and lacks some. The data contain hundreds of thousands of clones, nearly 98% of them singletons. Per germline, CDR1 MNHEY and CDR2 SMNVEV (reference sequence). Trimming removed 4 bases from V and 1 base from J; junction bases left unmatched: 1. The CDR3 has 14 amino acids. Naive CD8 cells lacked CD45RO and underwent positive selection for CCR7, leaving out terminally differentiated effector memory CD45RA+ cells. Recent acute infections and vaccinations were absent in the healthy HIV-negative adult donors.

The sequenced material came from naive CD8+ T cells sorted from blood. The chain employs TRBV27 and TRBJ2-1, with 7 bases matching TRBD2. The TCR originated in a man between 25 and 39 years old in good health. DNA of the CDR3: TGTGCCAGCAGTTCGGGACTATCCTACAATGAGCAGTTCTTC. Translating gives CASSSGLSYNEQFF.